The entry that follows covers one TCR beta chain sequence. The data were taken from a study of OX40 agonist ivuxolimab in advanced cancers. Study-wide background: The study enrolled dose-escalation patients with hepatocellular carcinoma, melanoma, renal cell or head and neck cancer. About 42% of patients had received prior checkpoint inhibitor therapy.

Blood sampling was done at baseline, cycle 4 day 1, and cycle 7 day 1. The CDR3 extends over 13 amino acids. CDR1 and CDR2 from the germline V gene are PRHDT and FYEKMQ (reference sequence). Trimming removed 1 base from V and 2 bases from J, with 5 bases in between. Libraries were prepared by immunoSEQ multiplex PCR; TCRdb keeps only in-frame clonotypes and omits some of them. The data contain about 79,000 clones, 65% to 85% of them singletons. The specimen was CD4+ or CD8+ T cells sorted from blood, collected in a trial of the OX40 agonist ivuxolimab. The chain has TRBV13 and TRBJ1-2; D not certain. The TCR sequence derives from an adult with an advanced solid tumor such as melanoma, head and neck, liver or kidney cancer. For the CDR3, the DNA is TGTGCCAGCAGCTTAGCCAGAAACTATGGCTACACCTTC. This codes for CASSLARNYGYTF.